The sample holds a few counts of the clone carrying this T cell receptor (beta chain). Antigen specificity is unknown. The data are from a study of T cells in Graves' hyperthyroidism and ophthalmopathy. Findings of the study overall: Most thyroid clonotypes that were expanded above 0.001 also turned up in blood.

Diagnosis relied on clinical symptoms, serum thyroxine and TRAb, thyroid ultrasound and orbital computed tomography. Trimming pared 4 bases from V and 0 bases from J, leaving 15 bases between. CDR3 length: 15 amino acids. The germline gives CDR1 GTSNPN, CDR2 SVGIG (reference sequence). Amplified TCR beta CDR3 regions came from RNA transcripts. HTBI primers were used for first-round RT-PCR of the TCR CDR3. Using its own MiXCR run on the multiplex PCR reads, TCRdb lists one record per CDR3 protein. The top ten clones hold around a sixth of a sample with some 690,000 distinct CDR3 sequences, approximately 15% of them seen once.

The clonotype originates from a man over 45 with Graves' hyperthyroidism. Material: blood. The chain combines TRBV30 with TRBJ1-2; maybe TRBD1 (6 bases). CDR3 sequence reads: CAWNHPGQANYGYTF. CDR3 DNA sequence: TGTGCCTGGAACCACCCGGGACAAGCTAACTATGGCTACACCTTC.